The 21 T cell receptor beta chains below come from one sample, sequenced in a study of cytomegalovirus exposure and HLA in healthy donors. With 60 Vbeta and 13 Jbeta primers, the PCR was carried out. The assay was immunoSEQ multiplex PCR, and TCRdb's table has in-frame clones only and misses some. The sample holds more than 110,000 clones, roughly 82% seen once. What was sequenced was PBMCs. The receptors were sampled from a man aged 30 to 39 in good health and CMV-seronegative.

The V call is TRBV19, the J call TRBJ1-5; D may be TRBD1 (5 bases). The CDR3 length is 14 residues. Germline V lookup: CDR1 LNHDA, CDR2 SQIVND (reference sequence). Trimming pared 3 bases from V and 7 bases from J, leaving 13 bases between. CDR3 DNA: TGTGCCAGTAGTATCGAAGGGGTCGTACAGCCCCAGCATTTT. Its translation is CASSIEGVVQPQHF.

The chain carries TRBV7-8 and TRBJ1-1, with TRBD1 matching 11 bases. V lost 5 bases to trimming and J lost 5 bases; unmatched junction nucleotides: 10. There are 16 residues in the CDR3. Looked up from germline, CDR1 is SGHVS and CDR2 is FQNEAQ. The CDR3 DNA sequence: TGTGCCAGCAGCCTCCACAGGGGACAGGGGGAAACTGAAGCTTTCTTT. It is translated as CASSLHRGQGETEAFF.

V gene TRBV7-9 combines with J gene TRBJ1-1; TRBD1 agrees at 10 bases. V lost 2 bases and J lost 8; bases outside the gene matches: 8. The CDR3 runs 15 residues. CDR1 SEHNR and CDR2 FQNEAQ come from the germline V gene (reference sequence). CDR3 sequence reads: CASSLSGTGVTEAFF. CDR3 in DNA: TGTGCCAGCAGCTTATCCGGGACAGGGGTAACCGAAGCTTTCTTT. The variable domain in full, with the rest retrieved from reference TRBV7-9 and TRBJ1-1, is DTGVSQNPRHKITKRGQNVTFRCDPISEHNRLYWYRQTLGQGPEFLTYFQNEAQLEKSRLLSDRFSAERPKGSFSTLEIQRTEQGDSAMYLCASSLSGTGVTEAFFGQGTRLTVV.

The gene calls are TRBV7-3 and TRBJ2-3; perhaps TRBD2 as D (6 bases). The CDR3 sequence is 15 residues long. Germline CDR1 and CDR2: SGHTA and FQGTGA. Trimming pared 2 bases from V and 2 bases from J, leaving 11 bases between. The CDR3 sequence is CASSLGGTSTDTQYF. The DNA for the CDR3 is TGTGCCAGCAGCTTAGGGGGGACCTCCACAGATACGCAGTATTTT.

The chain uses TRBV5-1 and TRBJ1-1; TRBD1 is a possible D gene (6 bases). Looked up from germline, CDR1 is SGHRS and CDR2 is YFSETQ. CDR3 length: 14 residues. The V end was cut by 5 bases, the J end by 3 bases, with 14 bases between. The CDR3 reads CASRIQGGHTEAFF. In DNA form, the CDR3 reads TGCGCCAGCAGAATACAGGGAGGGCACACTGAAGCTTTCTTT.

This chain connects TRBV6-5 to TRBJ2-1; 13 bases align to TRBD2. The CDR3 sequence is 15 residues long. V trimming: 7 bases; J trimming: 7 bases; junction bases outside the gene matches: 7. From germline, CDR1 is MNHEY and CDR2 SVGAGI. The CDR3 DNA reads as TGTGCCAGCACCAGGACTAGCGGGGGAGGGAATGAGCAGTTCTTC. It yields the protein CASTRTSGGGNEQFF.

V and J are TRBV29-1 and TRBJ2-1; 10 bases agree with TRBD1. The V and J ends lost 4 bases and 6 bases, in that order; junction bases with no gene match: 6. The CDR3 sequence is 14 residues long. From germline, CDR1 is SQVTM and CDR2 ANQGSEA. This CDR3 reads CSVARDRGGNEQFF. The CDR3 DNA is TGCAGCGTTGCTCGGGACAGGGGAGGCAATGAGCAGTTCTTC.

The CDR3 bases are TGTGCCAGCGCTCCCCCAACAGGGGGAGGAACTGAAGCTTTCTTT. Translating it yields CASAPPTGGGTEAFF. The rearrangement joins TRBV2 to TRBJ1-1; TRBD1 aligns across 8 bases. With V trimmed by 8 bases and J by 5 bases, 13 bases remained unmatched. CDR3 length: 15 residues. Germline assignment: CDR1 SNHLY and CDR2 FYNNEI.

This clone occurred once. V gene TRBV6-5 combines with J gene TRBJ1-4; TRBD1 matches at 9 bases. Germline values: CDR1 MNHEY, CDR2 SVGAGI. Trimming at V came to 6 bases and at J to 8 bases, leaving 10 bases not matched to a gene. The CDR3 loop spans 15 amino acids. Here the CDR3 DNA reads TGTGCCAGCAGGGAATACAGGGGGCTACGCGAAAAACTGTTTTTT. Translating it yields CASREYRGLREKLFF.

The sample holds a few counts of this clone. A junction end diverges from the germline sequence, so it may reflect a read error. This sequence joins TRBV25-1 and TRBJ2-6, with TRBD1 matching over 9 bases. Germline CDR1 and CDR2: MGHDK and SYGVNS. The length of the CDR3 is 15 residues. The CDR3 DNA reads TGTGCCACCAAAACAGGGGGCACTGGGGCCAACGGCCTGACTTTC. Protein product: CATKTGGTGANGLTF.

The chain couples TRBV11-1 to TRBJ2-7, with 9 bases matching TRBD2. CDR1 is SGHAT and CDR2 is FQDESV in the germline V gene (reference sequence). V gave up 3 bases and J gave up 1 base; unmatched junction bases: 4. This CDR3 has 15 residues. The CDR3 DNA follows: TGTGCCAGCAGCTTCAGAGCGGGGGGATCCTACGAGCAGTACTTC. It specifies CASSFRAGGSYEQYF.

In its sample, this clone was seen a few times. The same CDR3 also results from other DNA sequences found in this sample. The chain combines TRBV11-3 with TRBJ2-2; D is uncertain. This CDR3 spans 13 amino acids. V gave up 0 bases and J gave up 8 bases, with 7 bases separating them. Germline V gene data show CDR1 as SGHNT and CDR2 as YENEEA. CDR3 in amino acids: CASSLDLTGELFF. The DNA for the CDR3 is TGTGCCAGCAGCTTAGACCTAACTGGGGAGCTGTTTTTT.

The chain has TRBV2 and TRBJ2-3; 9 nucleotides align to TRBD2. CDR1 is SNHLY and CDR2 is FYNNEI in the germline V gene. The CDR3 length is 17 residues. With 2 bases clipped from V and 4 bases from J, the junction kept 10 bases outside the gene matches. CDR3 amino acids: CASSESSGRILADTQYF. The CDR3 DNA follows: TGTGCCAGCAGTGAATCGAGCGGGAGGATTTTAGCAGATACGCAGTATTTT. The full variable domain, completed using reference TRBV2 and TRBJ2-3, is EPEVTQTPSHQVTQMGQEVILRCVPISNHLYFYWYRQILGQKVEFLVSFYNNEISEKSEIFDDQFSVERPDGSNFTLKIRSTKLEDSAMYFCASSESSGRILADTQYFGPGTRLTVL.

This sequence joins TRBV9 and TRBJ1-6; possible D gene TRBD1, 5 bases. V lost 0 bases to trimming and J lost 10 bases, with 14 bases between them. The CDR3 has 15 amino acids. CDR1 and CDR2 (germline): SGDLS, YYNGEE. The CDR3 sequence: CASSVEGQWGSPLHF. CDR3 sequence (DNA): TGTGCCAGCAGCGTAGAGGGGCAGTGGGGATCACCCCTCCACTTT.

The gene calls are TRBV28 and TRBJ1-2, with D maybe TRBD1 (6 bases). The CDR3 covers 14 residues. The germline CDR1 and CDR2 sequences are MDHEN and SYDVKM. V lost 2 bases and J lost 2, with 9 bases in between. The CDR3 DNA follows: TGTGCCAGCAGTTTAGGGGGCCGGAACTATGGCTACACCTTC. Translation gives CASSLGGRNYGYTF.

V gene TRBV9 combines with J gene TRBJ1-2; D perhaps matches TRBD1 (6 bases). Germline CDR1 SGDLS, CDR2 YYNGEE. Trimming cost V 1 base and J 10 bases, with 8 bases left between them. The CDR3 contains 11 residues. CDR3 nucleotides: TGTGCCAGCAGCGTAAACAGGGACTACACCTTC. Translating gives CASSVNRDYTF.

This clone was seen a single time. The chain uses TRBV19 and TRBJ2-1, with D uncertain. Germline V CDR1 and CDR2: LNHDA, SQIVND (reference sequence). The V end was cut by 1 base, the J end by 6 bases, with 7 bases between. The CDR3 length is 13 residues. CDR3 loop: CASSIGKLNEQFF. In DNA form, the CDR3 reads TGTGCCAGTAGTATAGGTAAACTCAATGAGCAGTTCTTC.

The chain carries TRBV2 and TRBJ2-7, with TRBD2 as a possible D gene (5 bases). Germline V gene lookup returns CDR1 SNHLY and CDR2 FYNNEI. V was clipped by 2 bases and J by 2 bases, with 10 bases between them. The CDR3 has 14 residues. The CDR3 DNA follows: TGTGCCAGCAGTGAAACGTACGGGACCTACGAGCAGTACTTC. This translates into CASSETYGTYEQYF.

CDR3 sequence (DNA): TGTGCCAGCAGGAGTCGGGGGGCTCACACTGAAGCTTTCTTT. Translating gives CASRSRGAHTEAFF. V usage is TRBV5-5 and J usage is TRBJ1-1, with D perhaps TRBD1 (6 bases). This CDR3 spans 14 amino acids. The V gene's germline CDR1 is SGHKS and CDR2 YYEKEE (reference sequence). V was clipped by 5 bases and J by 3 bases, with 14 bases between them.

This chain joins TRBV28 and TRBJ2-2, with 12 bases lining up with TRBD2. CDR1 and CDR2 (germline): MDHEN, SYDVKM. V gave up 2 bases and J gave up 6 bases; unmatched junction bases: 4. The CDR3 totals 16 residues. CDR3 amino acids: CASSLPGLAGPGELFF. For the CDR3, the DNA is TGTGCCAGCAGTTTACCTGGACTAGCGGGGCCCGGGGAGCTGTTTTTT.

This chain connects TRBV21-1 to TRBJ2-7; the table's D gene call, TRBD2, was not cross checked with the DNA. TRBV21-1 represents a pseudogene. The CDR3 length is 16 residues. CDR3 region: CASSIPDTSGGAEQYF. CDR3 DNA: TGTGCCAGCAGCATTCCAGACACGTCTGGGGGGGCCGAGCAGTACTTC.